The present T cell receptor beta chain was sequenced within a study of shared clonotypes between healthy human individuals. Study outcomes and limitations: Enrolling few donors narrowed the genetic and exposure-history diversity that was represented.

The V gene lost 1 base and the J gene lost 3 bases, with 6 bases spanning the gap. Germline V CDR1 and CDR2: LGHNA, YSLEER. The CDR3 runs 13 residues. A single count supports this clone. Its matching antigen is unknown. Clones were read by immunoSEQ multiplex PCR, and TCRdb kept only the in-frame ones, dropping some. The sample holds about 2 million clones, around 95% seen once. The study drew its donors from healthy HIV-negative adults without recent acute infections or vaccinations. Splitting of CD4+ cells produced CD45RA+ naive and CD45RA-negative memory subsets. This receptor was identified in a man between 18 and 29 years old in good health. The rearrangement joins TRBV4-3 to TRBJ1-2; no firm D call. The specimen was naive CD4+ T cells sorted from blood. As for subset: CD45RA+ positively selected. Written as DNA, the CDR3 is TGCGCCAGCAGCCAAGGGGTTTACTATGGCTACACCTTC. This translates into CASSQGVYYGYTF.